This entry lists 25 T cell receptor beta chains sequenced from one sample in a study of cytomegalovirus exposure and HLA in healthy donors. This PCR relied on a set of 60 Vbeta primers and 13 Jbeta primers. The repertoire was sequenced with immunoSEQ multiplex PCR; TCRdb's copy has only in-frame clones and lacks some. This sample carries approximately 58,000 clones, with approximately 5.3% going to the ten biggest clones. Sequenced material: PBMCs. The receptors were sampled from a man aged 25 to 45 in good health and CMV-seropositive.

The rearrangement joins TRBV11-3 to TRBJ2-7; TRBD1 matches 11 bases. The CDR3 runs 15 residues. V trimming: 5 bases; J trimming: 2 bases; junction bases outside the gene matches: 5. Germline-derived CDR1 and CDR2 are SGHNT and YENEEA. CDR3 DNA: TGTGCCAGCAGCACTGGGGACAGGGGGACCTACGAGCAGTACTTC. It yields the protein CASSTGDRGTYEQYF.

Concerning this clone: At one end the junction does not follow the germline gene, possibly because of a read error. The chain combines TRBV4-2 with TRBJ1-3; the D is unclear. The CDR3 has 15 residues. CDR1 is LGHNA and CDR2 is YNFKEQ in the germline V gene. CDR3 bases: TGTGCCAGCAGCCAAGTAGAGGGTGCTGGAAACAACATATATTTT. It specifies CASSQVEGAGNNIYF.

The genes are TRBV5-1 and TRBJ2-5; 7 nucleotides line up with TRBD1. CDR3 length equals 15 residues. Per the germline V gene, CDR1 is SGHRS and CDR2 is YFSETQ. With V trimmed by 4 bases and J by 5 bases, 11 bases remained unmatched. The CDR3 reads CASSRDSSALETQYF. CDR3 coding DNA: TGCGCCAGCAGCCGGGACAGCTCCGCGCTGGAGACCCAGTACTTC. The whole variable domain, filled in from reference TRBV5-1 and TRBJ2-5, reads KAGVTQTPRYLIKTRGQQVTLSCSPISGHRSVSWYQQTPGQGLQFLFEYFSETQRNKGNFPGRFSGRQFSNSRSEMNVSTLELGDSALYLCASSRDSSALETQYFGPGTRLLVL.

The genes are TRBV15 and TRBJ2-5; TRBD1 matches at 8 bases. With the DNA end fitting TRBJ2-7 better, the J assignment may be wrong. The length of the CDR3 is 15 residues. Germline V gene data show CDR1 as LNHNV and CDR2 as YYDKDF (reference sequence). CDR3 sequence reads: CATSTRQGSSYEQYF. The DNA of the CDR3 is TGTGCCACCAGCACCCGACAGGGGTCTTCCTACGAGCAGTACTTC.

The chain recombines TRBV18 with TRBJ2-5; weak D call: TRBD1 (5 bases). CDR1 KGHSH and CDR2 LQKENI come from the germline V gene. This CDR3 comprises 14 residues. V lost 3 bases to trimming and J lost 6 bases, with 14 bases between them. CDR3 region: CASSPGADRKTQYF. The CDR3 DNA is TGTGCCAGCTCACCTGGGGCTGATAGAAAGACCCAGTACTTC.

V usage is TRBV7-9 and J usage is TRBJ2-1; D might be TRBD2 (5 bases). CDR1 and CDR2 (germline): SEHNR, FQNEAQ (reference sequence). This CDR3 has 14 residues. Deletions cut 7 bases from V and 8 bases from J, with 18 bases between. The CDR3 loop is CASTIVLEGYEQFF. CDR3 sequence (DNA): TGTGCCAGCACCATCGTGTTAGAGGGCTATGAGCAGTTCTTC.

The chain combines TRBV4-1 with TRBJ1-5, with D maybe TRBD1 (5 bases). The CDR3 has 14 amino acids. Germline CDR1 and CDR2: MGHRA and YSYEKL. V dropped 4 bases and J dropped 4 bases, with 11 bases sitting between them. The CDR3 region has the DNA TGCGCCAGCAGCCCAGAAACAGGAAATCAGCCCCAGCATTTT. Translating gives CASSPETGNQPQHF.

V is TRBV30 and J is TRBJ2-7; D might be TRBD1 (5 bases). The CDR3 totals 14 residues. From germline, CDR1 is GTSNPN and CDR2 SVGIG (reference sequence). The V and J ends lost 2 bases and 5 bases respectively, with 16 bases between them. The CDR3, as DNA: TGTGCCTGGAGTCAGGGTTTTGGGGAAGACGAGCAGTACTTC. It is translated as CAWSQGFGEDEQYF.

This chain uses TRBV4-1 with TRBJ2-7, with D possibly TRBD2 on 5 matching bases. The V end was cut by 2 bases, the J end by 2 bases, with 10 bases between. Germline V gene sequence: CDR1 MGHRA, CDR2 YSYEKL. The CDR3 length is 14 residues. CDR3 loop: CASSQHSGTYEQYF. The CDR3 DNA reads TGCGCCAGCAGCCAACACTCCGGGACCTACGAGCAGTACTTC.

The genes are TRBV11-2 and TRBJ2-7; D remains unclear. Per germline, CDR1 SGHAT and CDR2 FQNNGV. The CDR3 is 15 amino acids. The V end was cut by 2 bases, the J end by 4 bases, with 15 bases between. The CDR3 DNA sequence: TGTGCCAGCAGCTTACTGGCAGGCCTCTCGTACGAGCAGTACTTC. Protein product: CASSLLAGLSYEQYF.

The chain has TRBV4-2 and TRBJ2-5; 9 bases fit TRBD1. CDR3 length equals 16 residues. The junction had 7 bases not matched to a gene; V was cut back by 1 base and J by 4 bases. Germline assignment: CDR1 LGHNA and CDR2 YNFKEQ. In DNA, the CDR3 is TGTGCCAGCAGCCAAGGTTGGGACAGGGTGGTAGAGACCCAGTACTTC. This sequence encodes CASSQGWDRVVETQYF.

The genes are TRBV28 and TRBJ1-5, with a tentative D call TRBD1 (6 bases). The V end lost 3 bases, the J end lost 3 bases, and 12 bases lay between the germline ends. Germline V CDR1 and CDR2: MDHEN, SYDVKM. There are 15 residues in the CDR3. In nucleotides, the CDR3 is TGTGCCAGCAGTTTCACTCAGGGGTACAATCAGCCCCAGCATTTT. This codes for CASSFTQGYNQPQHF. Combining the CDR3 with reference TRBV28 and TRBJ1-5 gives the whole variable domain DVKVTQSSRYLVKRTGEKVFLECVQDMDHENMFWYRQDPGLGLRLIYFSYDVKMKEKGDIPEGYSVSREKKERFSLILESASTNQTSMYLCASSFTQGYNQPQHFGDGTRLSIL.

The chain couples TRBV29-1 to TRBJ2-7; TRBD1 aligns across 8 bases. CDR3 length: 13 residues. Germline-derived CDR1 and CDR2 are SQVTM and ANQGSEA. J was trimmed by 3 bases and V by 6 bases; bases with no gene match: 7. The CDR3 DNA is TGCAGCGTAAAGGGAGGACAGGGCTACGAGCAGTACTTC. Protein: CSVKGGQGYEQYF.

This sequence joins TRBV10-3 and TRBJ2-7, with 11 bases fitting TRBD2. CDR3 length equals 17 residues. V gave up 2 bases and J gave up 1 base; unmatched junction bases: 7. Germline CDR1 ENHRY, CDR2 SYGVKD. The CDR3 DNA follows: TGTGCCATCAGTGAGCCCGCCCTAGCGGGGGGTTCCTACGAGCAGTACTTC. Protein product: CAISEPALAGGSYEQYF.

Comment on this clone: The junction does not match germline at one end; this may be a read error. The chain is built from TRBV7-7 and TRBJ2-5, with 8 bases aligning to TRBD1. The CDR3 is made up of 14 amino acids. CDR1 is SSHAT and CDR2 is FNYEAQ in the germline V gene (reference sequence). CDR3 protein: CASSRGQGGETQYF. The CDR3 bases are TGTGCTAGCAGCCGAGGACAGGGAGGAGAGACCCAGTACTTC.

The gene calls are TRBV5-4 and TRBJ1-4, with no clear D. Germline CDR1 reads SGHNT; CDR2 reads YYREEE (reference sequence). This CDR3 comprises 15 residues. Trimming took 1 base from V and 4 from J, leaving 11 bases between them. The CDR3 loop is CASSLSAGYNEKLFF. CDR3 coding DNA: TGTGCCAGCAGCTTGTCGGCAGGTTATAATGAAAAACTGTTTTTT.

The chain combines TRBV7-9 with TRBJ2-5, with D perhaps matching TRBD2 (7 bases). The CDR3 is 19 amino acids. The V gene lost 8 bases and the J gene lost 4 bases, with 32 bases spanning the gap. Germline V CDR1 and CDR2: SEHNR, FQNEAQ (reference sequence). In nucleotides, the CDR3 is TGTGCCAGCCCTTCGGGGGGCAGTCACGGCGAGCAGAGCTTAGAGACCCAGTACTTC. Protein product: CASPSGGSHGEQSLETQYF.

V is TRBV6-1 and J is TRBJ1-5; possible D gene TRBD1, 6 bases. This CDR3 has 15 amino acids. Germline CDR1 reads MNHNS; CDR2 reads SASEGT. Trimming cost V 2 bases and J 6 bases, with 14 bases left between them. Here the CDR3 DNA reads TGTGCCAGCAGTGAACGCGTTACAGGGAGTCAGCCCCAGCATTTT. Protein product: CASSERVTGSQPQHF.

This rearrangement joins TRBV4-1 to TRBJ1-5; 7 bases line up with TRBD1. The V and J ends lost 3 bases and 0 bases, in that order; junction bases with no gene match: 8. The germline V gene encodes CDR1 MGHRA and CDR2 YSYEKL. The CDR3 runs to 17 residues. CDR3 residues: CASSHNTGDHSNQPQHF. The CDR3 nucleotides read TGCGCCAGCAGCCACAATACAGGGGACCATAGCAATCAGCCCCAGCATTTT.

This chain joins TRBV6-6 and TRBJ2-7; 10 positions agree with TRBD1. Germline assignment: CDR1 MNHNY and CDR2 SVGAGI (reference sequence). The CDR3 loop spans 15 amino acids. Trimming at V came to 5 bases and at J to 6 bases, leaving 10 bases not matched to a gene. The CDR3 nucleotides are TGTGCCAGCAGTGGGTTAAGACAGGGGGCTCGCGAGCAGTACTTC. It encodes CASSGLRQGAREQYF.

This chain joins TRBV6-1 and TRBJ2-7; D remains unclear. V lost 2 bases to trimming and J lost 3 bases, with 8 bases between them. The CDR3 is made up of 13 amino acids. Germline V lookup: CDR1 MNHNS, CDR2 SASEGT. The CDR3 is CASSERDNYEQYF. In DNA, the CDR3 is TGTGCCAGCAGTGAAAGAGACAACTACGAGCAGTACTTC.

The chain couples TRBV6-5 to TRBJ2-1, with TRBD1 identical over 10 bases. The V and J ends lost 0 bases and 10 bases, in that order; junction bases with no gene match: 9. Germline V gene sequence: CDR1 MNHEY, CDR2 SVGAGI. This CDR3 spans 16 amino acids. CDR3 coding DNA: TGTGCCAGCAGTTACTCCAAGGGACAGGGGCCAGAGGAGCAGTTCTTC. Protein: CASSYSKGQGPEEQFF.

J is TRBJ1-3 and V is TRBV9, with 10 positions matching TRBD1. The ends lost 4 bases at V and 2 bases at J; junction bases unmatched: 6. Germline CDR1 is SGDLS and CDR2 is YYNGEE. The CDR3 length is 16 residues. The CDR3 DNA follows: TGTGCCAGCAGCTATAAGACAGGGGGCACTGGAAACACCATATATTTT. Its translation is CASSYKTGGTGNTIYF. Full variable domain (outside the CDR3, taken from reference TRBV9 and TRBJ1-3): DSGVTQTPKHLITATGQRVTLRCSPRSGDLSVYWYQQSLDQGLQFLIQYYNGEERAKGNILERFSAQQFPDLHSELNLSSLELGDSALYFCASSYKTGGTGNTIYFGEGSWLTVV.

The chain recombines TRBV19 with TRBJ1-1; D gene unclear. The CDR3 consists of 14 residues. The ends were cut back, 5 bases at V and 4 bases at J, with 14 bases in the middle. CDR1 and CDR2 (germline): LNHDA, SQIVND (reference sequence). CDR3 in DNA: TGTGCCAGTAGTTTGTCTGCGTGGAGCACTGAAGCTTTCTTT. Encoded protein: CASSLSAWSTEAFF.

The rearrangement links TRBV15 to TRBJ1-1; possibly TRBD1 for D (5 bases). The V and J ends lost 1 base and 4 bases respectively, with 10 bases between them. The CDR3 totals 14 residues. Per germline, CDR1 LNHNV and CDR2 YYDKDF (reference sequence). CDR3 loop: CATSRVRQGTEAFF. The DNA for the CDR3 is TGTGCCACCAGCAGAGTCCGGCAGGGCACTGAAGCTTTCTTT. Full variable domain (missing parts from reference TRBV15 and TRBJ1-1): DAMVIQNPRYQVTQFGKPVTLSCSQTLNHNVMYWYQQKSSQAPKLLFHYYDKDFNNEADTPDNFQSRRPNTSFCFLDIRSPGLGDTAMYLCATSRVRQGTEAFFGQGTRLTVV.